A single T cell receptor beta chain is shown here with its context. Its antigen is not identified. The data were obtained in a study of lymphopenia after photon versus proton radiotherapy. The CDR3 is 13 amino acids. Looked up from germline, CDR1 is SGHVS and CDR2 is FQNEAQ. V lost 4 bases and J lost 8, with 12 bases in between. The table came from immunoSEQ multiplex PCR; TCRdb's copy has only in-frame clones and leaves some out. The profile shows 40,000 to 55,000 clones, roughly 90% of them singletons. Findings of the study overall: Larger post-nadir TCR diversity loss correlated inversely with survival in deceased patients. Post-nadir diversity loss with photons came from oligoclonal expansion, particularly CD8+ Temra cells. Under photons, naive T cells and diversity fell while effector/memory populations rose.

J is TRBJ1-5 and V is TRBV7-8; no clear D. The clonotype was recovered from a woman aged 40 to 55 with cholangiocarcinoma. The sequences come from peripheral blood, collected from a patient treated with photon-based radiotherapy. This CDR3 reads CASSSSGEKPQHF. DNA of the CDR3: TGTGCCAGCAGCTCCAGTGGGGAGAAGCCCCAGCATTTT.